This T cell receptor (beta chain) was retrieved from a study of blood T cell repertoires in COVID-19. Study-wide context: The United States, Italy and Spain were the sources of the acute and convalescent COVID-19 samples. T cells, B-cell-depleted T cells, or PBMCs provided the cDNA or gDNA that served as material.

Methods used by the authors: Reference gene primer amplification yielded estimated nucleated cell counts. Generated by immunoSEQ multiplex PCR, the TCRdb table keeps only in-frame clones and is missing some. That table is the source of V, J and clone size, and D and trimming were worked out from the DNA. This table has about 120,000 clones, 80% to 90% appearing once. This CDR3 is 13 amino acids long. CDR1 and CDR2 from the germline V gene are ENHRY and SYGVKD. The V and J ends lost 8 bases and 3 bases respectively, with 14 bases between them. This chain links TRBV10-3 with TRBJ2-7; tentatively, D is TRBD2 (5 bases). The clonotype comes from an older man who had recovered from COVID-19. Sequencing input: peripheral blood. CDR3 loop: CAISLRENYEQYF. The DNA of the CDR3 is TGTGCCATCTCTCTGAGGGAGAACTACGAGCAGTACTTC.